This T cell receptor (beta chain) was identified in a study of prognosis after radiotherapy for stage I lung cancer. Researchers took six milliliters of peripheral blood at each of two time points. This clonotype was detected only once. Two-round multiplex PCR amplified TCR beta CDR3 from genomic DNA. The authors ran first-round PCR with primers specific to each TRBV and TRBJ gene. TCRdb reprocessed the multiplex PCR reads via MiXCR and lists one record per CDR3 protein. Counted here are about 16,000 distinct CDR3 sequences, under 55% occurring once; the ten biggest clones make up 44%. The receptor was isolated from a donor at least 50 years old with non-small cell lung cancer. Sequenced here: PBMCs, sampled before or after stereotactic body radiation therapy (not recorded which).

The CDR3 DNA sequence: TGCGCCAGCAGCTTAGCCAGTAACTTAGTTGGAGTCTACTACGAGCAGTACTTC. This sequence encodes CASSLASNLVGVYYEQYF. The chain couples TRBV5-1 to TRBJ2-7; unclear D gene. The CDR3 totals 18 residues. Germline CDR1 SGHRS, CDR2 YFSETQ. Between the trimmed V and J ends, which lost 2 bases and 3 bases, there was a span of 24 bases.